These 8 T cell receptor beta chains originate from one sample sequenced in a study of blood T cell repertoires in COVID-19. Measured with immunoSEQ multiplex PCR; TCRdb has only the in-frame clones, and not every one. The profile shows a few hundred thousand clones, roughly 88% of them singletons. The specimen sequenced was peripheral blood. The receptor source for this set is a woman in her 70s with COVID-19, enrolled during active disease.

The chain combines TRBV7-9 with TRBJ2-1, with 9 bases identical to TRBD2. This CDR3 has 14 amino acids. Trimming took 5 bases from V and 6 from J; bases not matched to a gene: 5. Germline V gene sequence: CDR1 SEHNR, CDR2 FQNEAQ (reference sequence). The CDR3 reads CASSRLAVSNEQFF. The CDR3 DNA is TGTGCCAGCAGCCGACTAGCGGTGAGCAATGAGCAGTTCTTC.

The V gene is TRBV15, the J gene TRBJ1-3; no firm D call. The CDR3 totals 17 residues. V shed 1 base and J shed 0 bases, with 13 bases lying between them. The germline V gene encodes CDR1 LNHNV and CDR2 YYDKDF (reference sequence). CDR3 amino acids: CATSRGNRQASGNTIYF. CDR3 sequence (DNA): TGTGCCACCAGCAGAGGAAATAGGCAGGCCTCTGGAAACACCATATATTTT.

The V call is TRBV11-2, the J call TRBJ1-4; possible D gene TRBD1, 5 bases. V was clipped by 1 base and J by 8 bases, with 17 bases between them. Germline lookup yields CDR1 SGHAT and CDR2 FQNNGV. This CDR3 has 16 amino acids. The CDR3 reads CASSLAVWGGGEKLFF. Written as DNA, the CDR3 is TGTGCCAGCAGCTTAGCTGTGTGGGGGGGAGGCGAAAAACTGTTTTTT.

The rearrangement uses TRBV4-3 and TRBJ1-4, with 11 bases fitting TRBD1. Trimming cost V 1 base and J 10 bases; bases outside gene matches: 5. The CDR3 is 15 residues long. CDR1 is LGHNA and CDR2 is YSLEER in the germline V gene. This CDR3 is CASSQVGGQGGKLFF. CDR3 coding DNA: TGCGCCAGCAGCCAAGTTGGGGGACAGGGGGGAAAACTGTTTTTT.

The chain employs TRBV4-3 and TRBJ1-5; TRBD1 aligns across 7 bases. V gave up 0 bases and J gave up 2 bases; unmatched junction bases: 4. The germline gives CDR1 LGHNA, CDR2 YSLEER. The CDR3 totals 16 residues. Here the CDR3 reads CASSQDLRGGNQPQHF. CDR3 coding DNA: TGCGCCAGCAGCCAAGATCTCAGGGGGGGCAATCAGCCCCAGCATTTT.

This chain joins TRBV12-1 and TRBJ1-1; no DNA check was done on the table's D call, TRBD1. TRBV12-1 is given as a pseudogene. The CDR3 is made up of 17 amino acids. DNA for the CDR3: TGTGCCAGCAGCTTCGAAAACCAGGGGGGCCTGAGAACTGAAGCTTTCTTT. Translation: CASSFENQGGLRTEAFF.

The gene calls are TRBV2 and TRBJ1-5; possibly TRBD1 for D (6 bases). In germline, CDR1 is SNHLY, CDR2 FYNNEI. CDR3 length: 15 amino acids. Trimming shortened V by 7 bases and J by 7 bases, and 20 bases separated the two germline ends. The CDR3 here is CASMSQTGRVQPQHF. In DNA form, the CDR3 reads TGTGCCAGCATGAGCCAGACAGGCCGGGTACAGCCCCAGCATTTT.

J is TRBJ1-3 and V is TRBV19; D might be TRBD1 (5 bases). CDR3 length: 16 amino acids. Germline assignment: CDR1 LNHDA and CDR2 SQIVND (reference sequence). V was clipped by 3 bases and J by 0 bases, with 12 bases between them. The CDR3 loop reads CASSIWLGLSGNTIYF. The CDR3 DNA reads as TGTGCCAGTAGTATTTGGTTGGGGCTCTCTGGAAACACCATATATTTT.